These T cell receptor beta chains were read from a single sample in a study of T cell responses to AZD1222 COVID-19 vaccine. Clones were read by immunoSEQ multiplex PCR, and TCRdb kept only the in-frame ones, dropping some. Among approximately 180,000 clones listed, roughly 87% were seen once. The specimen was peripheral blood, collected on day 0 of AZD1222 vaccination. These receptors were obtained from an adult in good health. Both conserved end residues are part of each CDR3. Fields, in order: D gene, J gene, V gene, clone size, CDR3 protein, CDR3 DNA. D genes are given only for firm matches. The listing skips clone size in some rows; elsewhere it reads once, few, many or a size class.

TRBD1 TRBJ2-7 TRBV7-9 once CASSPGQGAYEQYF TGTGCCAGCAGCCCAGGACAGGGGGCTTACGAGCAGTACTTC
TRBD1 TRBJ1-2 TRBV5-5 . CASSLSRTGGKNYGYTF TGTGCCAGCAGCTTGTCCCGTACAGGGGGCAAAAACTATGGCTACACCTTC
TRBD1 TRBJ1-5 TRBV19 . CASSPRGGPSNQPQHF TGTGCCAGTAGCCCCAGGGGGGGGCCTAGCAATCAGCCCCAGCATTTT
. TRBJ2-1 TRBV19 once CASSIVSHFSSYNEQFF TGTGCCAGTAGTATAGTTTCGCACTTCAGCTCCTACAATGAGCAGTTCTTC
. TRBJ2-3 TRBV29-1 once CSVEGGKGGTDTQYF TGCAGCGTTGAAGGGGGTAAAGGGGGAACAGATACGCAGTATTTT
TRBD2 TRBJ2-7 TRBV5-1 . CASSLTGGTSSYEQYF TGCGCCAGCAGCTTAACCGGGGGGACTAGCTCCTACGAGCAGTACTTC
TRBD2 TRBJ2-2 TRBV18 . CASSGLAGATGELFF TGTGCCAGCTCGGGACTAGCGGGAGCTACCGGGGAGCTGTTTTTT
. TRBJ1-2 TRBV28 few CASTDSGRSYGYTF TGTGCCAGCACCGACTCGGGGAGATCCTATGGCTACACCTTC
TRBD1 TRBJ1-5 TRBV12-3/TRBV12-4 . CASNLGTDQPQHF TGTGCCAGCAACCTGGGGACAGATCAGCCCCAGCATTTT
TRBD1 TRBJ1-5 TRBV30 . CACGQGSNQPQHF TGTGCCTGTGGACAGGGGAGCAATCAGCCCCAGCATTTT
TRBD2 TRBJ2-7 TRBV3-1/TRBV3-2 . CASSQGLAGGPSYEQYF TGTGCCAGCAGCCAAGGACTAGCGGGAGGCCCCTCCTACGAGCAGTACTTC
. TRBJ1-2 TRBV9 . CASSVVGRPYGYTF TGTGCCAGCAGCGTAGTAGGGCGCCCTTATGGCTACACCTTC
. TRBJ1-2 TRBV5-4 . CASSLRGSMGYTF TGTGCCAGCAGCCTCCGGGGTAGTATGGGCTACACCTTC
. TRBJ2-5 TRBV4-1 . CASSHYKAESETQYF TGCGCCAGCAGCCACTATAAGGCGGAATCGGAGACCCAGTACTTC
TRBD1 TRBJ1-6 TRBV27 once CATEDRAGSPLHF TGTGCCACCGAGGACAGGGCAGGTTCACCCCTCCACTTT
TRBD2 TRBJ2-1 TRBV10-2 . CASRQAGGVSEQFF TGCGCCAGCAGGCAAGCGGGGGGGGTTTCGGAGCAGTTCTTC
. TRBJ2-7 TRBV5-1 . CASSLELGGRVREQYF TGCGCCAGCAGCTTGGAGCTAGGGGGGCGGGTTCGCGAGCAGTACTTC
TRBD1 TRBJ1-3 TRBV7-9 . CASSLPGGLRNTIYF TGTGCCAGCAGCTTACCAGGGGGCCTCCGAAACACCATATATTTT
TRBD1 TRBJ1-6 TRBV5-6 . CASRLRQGNSPLHF TGTGCCAGCCGCCTGAGACAGGGTAATTCACCCCTCCACTTT
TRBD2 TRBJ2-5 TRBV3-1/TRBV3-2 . CASSYGTKQETQYF TGTGCCAGCAGCTACGGGACTAAGCAAGAGACCCAGTACTTC
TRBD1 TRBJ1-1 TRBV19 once CASSPRQGGNTEAFF TGTGCCAGTAGTCCTCGACAGGGGGGGAACACTGAAGCTTTCTTT
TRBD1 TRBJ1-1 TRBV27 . CATHARRGREWGAFF TGTGCCACCCACGCAAGAAGGGGGCGCGAATGGGGAGCTTTCTTT
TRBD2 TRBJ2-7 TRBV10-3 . CAIKLGGEVVGEQYF TGTGCCATCAAACTGGGGGGGGAGGTCGTGGGAGAGCAGTACTTC
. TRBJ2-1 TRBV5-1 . CASSGGRGSSYNEQFF TGCGCCAGCAGCGGGGGAAGAGGTAGCTCCTACAATGAGCAGTTCTTC
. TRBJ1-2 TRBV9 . CASSVAPEGSYTF TGTGCCAGCAGCGTAGCCCCCGAGGGGAGCTACACCTTC
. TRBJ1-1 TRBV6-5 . CASRAGPRKAFF TGTGCCAGCAGAGCGGGACCCCGGAAGGCTTTCTTT
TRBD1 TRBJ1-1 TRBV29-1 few CSAGDSEAFF TGCAGCGCAGGGGACAGTGAAGCTTTCTTT
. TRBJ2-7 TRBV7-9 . CASSAAESSYEQYF TGTGCCAGCAGCGCAGCAGAGAGCTCCTACGAGCAGTACTTC
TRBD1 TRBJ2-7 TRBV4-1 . CASSRQDRVGNEQYF TGCGCCAGCAGCCGCCAGGACAGGGTTGGTAACGAGCAGTACTTC
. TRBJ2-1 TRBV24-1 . CATSDLGQGNPNEQFF TGTGCCACCAGTGATTTAGGGCAGGGAAACCCCAATGAGCAGTTCTTC
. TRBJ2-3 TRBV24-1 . CATSDLSDTDTQYF TGTGCCACCAGTGATTTATCCGACACAGATACGCAGTATTTT
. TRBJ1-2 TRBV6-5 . CASSYSITSGSSGYTF TGTGCCAGCAGTTACTCCATCACCTCAGGGTCTAGTGGCTACACCTTC
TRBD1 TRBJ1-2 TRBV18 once CASSPSGQGGGYTF TGTGCCAGCTCACCATCCGGACAGGGGGGTGGCTACACCTTC
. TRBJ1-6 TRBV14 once CASSQGPVDSPLHF TGTGCCAGCAGCCAAGGTCCTGTAGATTCACCCCTCCACTTT
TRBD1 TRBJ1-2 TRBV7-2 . CASSPADRGGGGYTF TGTGCCAGCAGCCCGGCCGACAGGGGAGGAGGTGGCTACACCTTC
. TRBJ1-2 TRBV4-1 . CASSQGQFLYGYTF TGCGCCAGCAGCCAGGGGCAGTTCCTCTATGGCTACACCTTC
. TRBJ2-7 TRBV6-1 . CASSEALGHEQYF TGTGCCAGCAGTGAAGCGCTAGGCCACGAGCAGTACTTC
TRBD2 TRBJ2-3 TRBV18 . CASSPRTSGSSDTQYF TGTGCCAGCTCACCGAGGACTAGCGGGAGTTCAGATACGCAGTATTTT
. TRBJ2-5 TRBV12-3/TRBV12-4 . CASSQQETQYF TGTGCCAGCAGCCAACAAGAGACCCAGTACTTC
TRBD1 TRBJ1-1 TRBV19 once CASRNLEGALTEAFF TGTGCCAGTAGGAATTTGGAGGGGGCGCTCACTGAAGCTTTCTTT
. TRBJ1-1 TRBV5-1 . CASSLDTFPAVNTEAFF TGCGCCAGCAGCCTCGACACGTTTCCGGCCGTGAACACTGAAGCTTTCTTT
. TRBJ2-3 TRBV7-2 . CASSPSSGEGGDTQYF TGTGCCAGCAGCCCCTCGTCAGGTGAGGGGGGTGATACGCAGTATTTT